Listed below are T cell receptor beta chains from one sample, sequenced in a study of human T cells and chemical hapten exposure. TCRdb analysed the RACE reads with MiXCR anew, one entry per CDR3 protein. Of 380,000 or so distinct CDR3 sequences in the sample, 4% to 5.5% were seen once. This specimen was whole blood, taken in connection with sensitization to the hapten diphenylcyclopropenone (DPC). The receptors were sampled from a woman aged 45-59 years with alopecia areata. Some clones in this sample may be carry-over from other donors' samples. The CDR3 runs from the conserved cysteine through the conserved F or W. The order of the fields is D gene, J gene, clone size, V gene, CDR3 length, CDR3 DNA, CDR3 protein. D genes are given only for firm matches. For some rows the clone size is stated as once, few or many, or as a class when expanded; others skip it.

d_gene: TRBD1
j_gene: TRBJ2-3
abundance: few
v_gene: TRBV20-1
len: 15
CDR3nt: TGCAGTGCAATTGGGGCAGGGGGTAGCACAGATACGCAGTATTTT
CDR3aa: CSAIGAGGSTDTQYF

d_gene: NA
j_gene: TRBJ2-2
abundance: NA
v_gene: TRBV4-3
len: 13
CDR3nt: TGCGCCAGCAGCCAACTGGACACCGGGGAGCTGTTTTTT
CDR3aa: CASSQLDTGELFF

d_gene: NA
j_gene: TRBJ1-5
abundance: many
v_gene: TRBV7-6
len: 15
CDR3nt: TGTGCCAGCAGCAATCACAAGGGAACCAATCAGCCCCAGCATTTT
CDR3aa: CASSNHKGTNQPQHF

d_gene: NA
j_gene: TRBJ2-7
abundance: few
v_gene: TRBV6-2/TRBV6-3
len: 14
CDR3nt: TGTGCCAGCAGTCTCGACAACGTTTCGGGCGAGCAGTACTTC
CDR3aa: CASSLDNVSGEQYF

d_gene: NA
j_gene: TRBJ2-1
abundance: many
v_gene: TRBV28
len: 15
CDR3nt: TGTGCCAGCAGTCCTCTGAAGGTCGACAACAATGAGCAGTTCTTC
CDR3aa: CASSPLKVDNNEQFF

d_gene: NA
j_gene: TRBJ2-2
abundance: many
v_gene: TRBV4-1
len: 13
CDR3nt: TGCGCCAGCAGCCAAGAAAGGGGAGGGGAGCTGTTTTTT
CDR3aa: CASSQERGGELFF

d_gene: NA
j_gene: TRBJ1-4
abundance: many
v_gene: TRBV7-2
len: 14
CDR3nt: TGTGCCAGCAGCCGGGACATAGGGGATGAAAAACTGTTTTTT
CDR3aa: CASSRDIGDEKLFF

d_gene: TRBD1
j_gene: TRBJ1-6
abundance: many
v_gene: TRBV20-1
len: 17
CDR3nt: TGCAGTGCTAGAGATCCGGGGCAGGGGGCATATAATTCACCCCTCCACTTT
CDR3aa: CSARDPGQGAYNSPLHF

d_gene: NA
j_gene: TRBJ1-1
abundance: many
v_gene: TRBV24-1
len: 14
CDR3nt: TGTGCCACCAGTGACTCATACAGTGACGCTGAAGCTTTCTTT
CDR3aa: CATSDSYSDAEAFF

d_gene: NA
j_gene: TRBJ2-7
abundance: many
v_gene: TRBV4-3
len: 16
CDR3nt: TGCGCCAGCAGCCAAGGGCCGGGACTCACGTCCGCCGAGCAGTACTTC
CDR3aa: CASSQGPGLTSAEQYF

d_gene: NA
j_gene: TRBJ2-2
abundance: NA
v_gene: TRBV3-1
len: 14
CDR3nt: TGTGCCAGCAGCCAAGGAGTTTGGACCGGGGAGCTGTTTTTT
CDR3aa: CASSQGVWTGELFF

d_gene: NA
j_gene: TRBJ1-3
abundance: NA
v_gene: TRBV7-9
len: 16
CDR3nt: TGTGCCAGCAGCTTCTCGCGGGAGGCCCCTGGAAACACCATATATTTT
CDR3aa: CASSFSREAPGNTIYF

d_gene: NA
j_gene: TRBJ2-3
abundance: many
v_gene: TRBV4-2
len: 14
CDR3nt: TGTGCCAGCAGCCAAGTGTATGCCCAAGATACGCAGTATTTT
CDR3aa: CASSQVYAQDTQYF

d_gene: TRBD2
j_gene: TRBJ2-3
abundance: many
v_gene: TRBV2
len: 16
CDR3nt: TGTGCCAGCAGTAGGAGCCGCGGGGGTAGCACAGATACGCAGTATTTT
CDR3aa: CASSRSRGGSTDTQYF

d_gene: TRBD1
j_gene: TRBJ2-7
abundance: many
v_gene: TRBV28
len: 13
CDR3nt: TGTGCCAGCAGACGTCAGGGGGCGCCCGAGCAGTACTTC
CDR3aa: CASRRQGAPEQYF

d_gene: TRBD1
j_gene: TRBJ2-6
abundance: many
v_gene: TRBV6-5
len: 20
CDR3nt: TGTGCCAGCAGTTACTCACTTGTCCGGGACAGGGGGACTGGGGCCAACGTCCTGACTTTC
CDR3aa: CASSYSLVRDRGTGANVLTF

d_gene: NA
j_gene: TRBJ1-2
abundance: NA
v_gene: TRBV15
len: 13
CDR3nt: TGTGCCACCAGCACCCTCAACCAGGTTGGCTACACCTTC
CDR3aa: CATSTLNQVGYTF

d_gene: NA
j_gene: TRBJ2-2
abundance: many
v_gene: TRBV6-5
len: 14
CDR3nt: TGTGCCAGCAGTTACGTTAGGGAGACCGGGGAGCTGTTTTTT
CDR3aa: CASSYVRETGELFF

d_gene: TRBD2
j_gene: TRBJ2-1
abundance: many
v_gene: TRBV12-3/TRBV12-4
len: 17
CDR3nt: TGTGCCAGCAGTTTAGCGCTCGGGCCTAGCGGGGGGAATGAGCAGTTCTTC
CDR3aa: CASSLALGPSGGNEQFF

d_gene: NA
j_gene: TRBJ2-5
abundance: NA
v_gene: TRBV6-2/TRBV6-3
len: 14
CDR3nt: TGTGCCAGCAGATTCGGGCCCGTTTATGAGACCCAGTACTTC
CDR3aa: CASRFGPVYETQYF

d_gene: TRBD2
j_gene: TRBJ2-4
abundance: many
v_gene: TRBV3-1
len: 17
CDR3nt: TGTGCCAGCAGCCAAGATAGCCAGCGGGGAGCCAAAAACATTCAGTACTTC
CDR3aa: CASSQDSQRGAKNIQYF

d_gene: NA
j_gene: TRBJ1-5
abundance: NA
v_gene: TRBV4-3
len: 19
CDR3nt: TGCGCCAGCAGCCAAAACCCCACAGGTACTTCAAATAGCAATCAGCCCCAGCATTTT
CDR3aa: CASSQNPTGTSNSNQPQHF

d_gene: NA
j_gene: TRBJ2-7
abundance: many
v_gene: TRBV6-1
len: 16
CDR3nt: TGTGCCAGCAACGAAGCCTGGATTAGCACATCCTACGAGCAGTACTTC
CDR3aa: CASNEAWISTSYEQYF

d_gene: TRBD1
j_gene: TRBJ1-1
abundance: many
v_gene: TRBV28
len: 14
CDR3nt: TGTGCCAGCAGTTCGACAGGGAAGGGGGCTGAAGCTTTCTTT
CDR3aa: CASSSTGKGAEAFF

d_gene: NA
j_gene: TRBJ2-7
abundance: many
v_gene: TRBV27
len: 16
CDR3nt: TGTGCCAGCAGTTTTAATTGGGAGGCGAGCTCCTACGAGCAGTACTTC
CDR3aa: CASSFNWEASSYEQYF

d_gene: NA
j_gene: TRBJ1-2
abundance: NA
v_gene: TRBV29-1
len: 14
CDR3nt: TGCAGCGTTCCCCAAGACGGGAGGTACTATGGCTACACCTTC
CDR3aa: CSVPQDGRYYGYTF

d_gene: NA
j_gene: TRBJ1-1
abundance: many
v_gene: TRBV30
len: 12
CDR3nt: TGTGCCTGGAGTCGCCGGGCCTATAGAGCTTTCTTT
CDR3aa: CAWSRRAYRAFF

d_gene: NA
j_gene: TRBJ1-1
abundance: many
v_gene: TRBV6-5
len: 15
CDR3nt: TGTGCCAGCAGTTCTGTGGGTCTTCAGGGGACTGAAGCTTTCTTT
CDR3aa: CASSSVGLQGTEAFF

d_gene: NA
j_gene: TRBJ2-7
abundance: many
v_gene: TRBV7-9
len: 12
CDR3nt: TGTGCCAGCAGCTTAGCAGTATACGAGCAGTACTTC
CDR3aa: CASSLAVYEQYF

d_gene: TRBD2
j_gene: TRBJ2-3
abundance: NA
v_gene: TRBV20-1
len: 15
CDR3nt: TGCAGTGCTAGCGGGGGGGCCGTTTTAACAGATACGCAGTATTTT
CDR3aa: CSASGGAVLTDTQYF

d_gene: NA
j_gene: TRBJ1-2
abundance: few
v_gene: TRBV29-1
len: 13
CDR3nt: TGCAGCGTTGAAGAGGCAGGGACCAATGGCTACACCTTC
CDR3aa: CSVEEAGTNGYTF

d_gene: NA
j_gene: TRBJ1-3
abundance: many
v_gene: TRBV6-6
len: 15
CDR3nt: TGTGCCAGCAGTTTGACACGTTACTCTGGAAACACCATATATTTT
CDR3aa: CASSLTRYSGNTIYF

d_gene: NA
j_gene: TRBJ2-3
abundance: many
v_gene: TRBV7-2
len: 15
CDR3nt: TGTGCCAGCAGCTTACAGGTGTCTAGCACAGATACGCAGTATTTT
CDR3aa: CASSLQVSSTDTQYF

d_gene: TRBD1
j_gene: TRBJ1-1
abundance: many
v_gene: TRBV20-1
len: 12
CDR3nt: TGCAGTGCTACCGACAGGGGTACTGAAGCTTTCTTT
CDR3aa: CSATDRGTEAFF

d_gene: TRBD1
j_gene: TRBJ2-5
abundance: NA
v_gene: TRBV29-1
len: 13
CDR3nt: TGCAGCGACTCGACAGGGGGCCTAGAGACCCAGTACTTC
CDR3aa: CSDSTGGLETQYF

d_gene: NA
j_gene: TRBJ2-7
abundance: many
v_gene: TRBV21-1
len: 18
CDR3nt: TGTGCCAGCAGCAAAACACCCCCTCAGAGGGAGGGCCTCTACGAGCAGTACTTC
CDR3aa: CASSKTPPQREGLYEQYF

d_gene: NA
j_gene: TRBJ2-3
abundance: NA
v_gene: TRBV12-3/TRBV12-4
len: 13
CDR3nt: TGTGCCAGCAGTTTACGGGGTCAGAGCACGCAGTATTTT
CDR3aa: CASSLRGQSTQYF

d_gene: NA
j_gene: TRBJ1-1
abundance: few
v_gene: TRBV10-3
len: 12
CDR3nt: TGTGCCATCTCCCAAGGCGGTAATGAAGCTTTCTTT
CDR3aa: CAISQGGNEAFF

d_gene: NA
j_gene: TRBJ1-1
abundance: many
v_gene: TRBV11-3
len: 13
CDR3nt: TGTGCCAGCAGCTTCGTTTTGGGAACTGAAGCTTTCTTT
CDR3aa: CASSFVLGTEAFF

d_gene: NA
j_gene: TRBJ2-3
abundance: many
v_gene: TRBV7-9
len: 14
CDR3nt: TGTGCCAGCAGCCCCCAGGGGACCCCAGATACGCAGTATTTT
CDR3aa: CASSPQGTPDTQYF

d_gene: TRBD1
j_gene: TRBJ1-4
abundance: NA
v_gene: TRBV20-1
len: 13
CDR3nt: TGCAGTGGACGACAGGGGTGGAATGAAAAACTGTTTTTT
CDR3aa: CSGRQGWNEKLFF

d_gene: TRBD1
j_gene: TRBJ2-3
abundance: many
v_gene: TRBV28
len: 16
CDR3nt: TGTGCCAGCAGTATATCGGACAGGGGTCTTTCTTATACGCAGTATTTT
CDR3aa: CASSISDRGLSYTQYF

d_gene: NA
j_gene: TRBJ2-1
abundance: many
v_gene: TRBV20-1
len: 15
CDR3nt: TGCAGTGCTCCGGATCAGACCAATTCCTACAATGAGCAGTTCTTC
CDR3aa: CSAPDQTNSYNEQFF

d_gene: NA
j_gene: TRBJ2-6
abundance: many
v_gene: TRBV7-3
len: 15
CDR3nt: TGTGCCAGCAGCAGACCGAACTCTGGGGCCAACGTCCTGACTTTC
CDR3aa: CASSRPNSGANVLTF

d_gene: NA
j_gene: TRBJ1-6
abundance: few
v_gene: TRBV27
len: 14
CDR3nt: TGTGCCAGCAGTCCCACAGGGTTCAATTCACCCCTCCACTTT
CDR3aa: CASSPTGFNSPLHF

d_gene: NA
j_gene: TRBJ1-1
abundance: NA
v_gene: TRBV9
len: 14
CDR3nt: TGTGCCAGCAGCGTAAATACAGTGAACACTGAAGCTTTCTTT
CDR3aa: CASSVNTVNTEAFF

d_gene: NA
j_gene: TRBJ2-1
abundance: many
v_gene: TRBV7-2
len: 14
CDR3nt: TGTGCCAGCAGCCCCGGCGCCGGGTACAATGAGCAGTTCTTC
CDR3aa: CASSPGAGYNEQFF

d_gene: NA
j_gene: TRBJ2-7
abundance: NA
v_gene: TRBV30
len: 10
CDR3nt: TGTGCCTGGAGTGGGACAGAACAGTACTTC
CDR3aa: CAWSGTEQYF

d_gene: NA
j_gene: TRBJ1-1
abundance: many
v_gene: TRBV6-6
len: 16
CDR3nt: TGTGCCAGCAGTCGGGACGGCAGGGGTTTTGGCACTGAAGCTTTCTTT
CDR3aa: CASSRDGRGFGTEAFF

d_gene: NA
j_gene: TRBJ1-5
abundance: few
v_gene: TRBV6-1
len: 12
CDR3nt: TGTGCCAGCCGTGATCGGGTTCAGCCCCAGCATTTT
CDR3aa: CASRDRVQPQHF

d_gene: NA
j_gene: TRBJ1-2
abundance: many
v_gene: TRBV29-1
len: 11
CDR3nt: TGCAGCGTTGGAACCGGCGGAGGCTACACCTTC
CDR3aa: CSVGTGGGYTF

d_gene: TRBD2
j_gene: TRBJ2-7
abundance: NA
v_gene: TRBV5-1
len: 15
CDR3nt: TGCGCCAGCAGCCCTCCCGGACTAGAAAGTGACGAGCAGTACTTC
CDR3aa: CASSPPGLESDEQYF

d_gene: NA
j_gene: TRBJ1-1
abundance: NA
v_gene: TRBV4-2
len: 15
CDR3nt: TGTGCCAGCAGCCCTACTAGGGGGATGAACACTGAAGCTTTCTTT
CDR3aa: CASSPTRGMNTEAFF

d_gene: NA
j_gene: TRBJ2-5
abundance: few
v_gene: TRBV11-2
len: 13
CDR3nt: TGTGCCAGCACACGGGGGGCGGCAGAGACCCAGTACTTC
CDR3aa: CASTRGAAETQYF